Below are 15 T cell receptor beta chains sequenced from a single sample in a study of T-cell memory formation after mild COVID-19. From the 5' RACE reads, TCRdb called clonotypes with MiXCR, one entry per CDR3 protein. The table has around 510,000 distinct CDR3 sequences, about 20% seen once; the top ten hold approximately 8.4%. The sample consisted of PBMCs or a T cell subset sorted from them (not recorded which). Source of these receptors: an adult woman who had mild COVID-19 (a few samples of this study predate the infection). Cell type and time point are not known.

This clonotype was detected only a few times. This rearrangement joins TRBV5-1 to TRBJ1-1; D is unresolved. CDR3 length: 16 amino acids. V was trimmed by 0 bases and J by 1 base, leaving 13 bases between them. Germline CDR1 is SGHRS and CDR2 is YFSETQ. CDR3 residues: CASSLAGETRNTEAFF. CDR3 DNA: TGCGCCAGCAGCTTGGCGGGAGAGACCAGGAACACTGAAGCTTTCTTT.

This clonotype was recorded a few times. The V gene is TRBV6-6, the J gene TRBJ1-2; possibly TRBD1 for D (6 bases). Trimming pared 2 bases from V and 6 bases from J, leaving 16 bases between. Germline loops: CDR1 MNHNY, CDR2 SVGAGI (reference sequence). This CDR3 has 15 amino acids. For the CDR3, the DNA is TGTGCCAGCAGTTACCCACAGGGAGGATGGGATGGCTACACCTTC. As protein: CASSYPQGGWDGYTF.

This clonotype was detected many times. The junction shows a germline mismatch at one end, possibly a read error. The V gene is TRBV7-9, the J gene TRBJ2-7; D is perhaps TRBD1 (5 bases). Germline assignment: CDR1 SEHNR and CDR2 FQNEAQ (reference sequence). This CDR3 spans 13 amino acids. In DNA form, the CDR3 reads TGCGCCAGCAGCTTGGGGCAGCTCTACGAGCAGTACTTC. Its protein product is CASSLGQLYEQYF.

The chain couples TRBV20-1 to TRBJ2-7; 12 bases fit TRBD2. V shed 6 bases, J shed 5 bases, and the junction held 8 bases outside the gene matches. In germline, CDR1 is DFQATT, CDR2 SNEGSKA (reference sequence). This CDR3 has 14 residues. DNA for the CDR3: TGCAGTGCAGCTACTAGCGGGAGGAGGAACGAGCAGTACTTC. Translating it yields CSAATSGRRNEQYF.

This clonotype was seen only a few times. The chain combines TRBV9 with TRBJ1-1; D possibly corresponds to TRBD1 (5 bases). V was cut by 4 bases and J by 0 bases, with 16 bases left in between. This CDR3 region has 16 residues. Germline V gene data show CDR1 as SGDLS and CDR2 as YYNGEE. The DNA for the CDR3 is TGTGCCAGCAGCCCCCGGGACGGTGGATTGAACACTGAAGCTTTCTTT. Its protein product is CASSPRDGGLNTEAFF.

The V gene is TRBV5-1, the J gene TRBJ1-4; no clear D. Looked up from germline, CDR1 is SGHRS and CDR2 is YFSETQ. V was shortened by 4 bases and J by 5 bases, with 9 bases between the two germline ends. The CDR3 totals 13 residues. The DNA for the CDR3 is TGCGCCAGCAGCCGAGCTCTAAATGAAAAACTGTTTTTT. It translates to CASSRALNEKLFF.

V and J are TRBV12-3 or TRBV12-4 and TRBJ2-5; TRBD1 aligns across 7 bases. The CDR3 spans 14 residues. Losses at the gene ends were 5 bases for V and 1 base for J; bases not matched to a gene: 4. CDR3 nucleotide sequence: TGTGCCAGCAGTATATACAGGGGCCAAGAGACCCAGTACTTC. The encoded protein is CASSIYRGQETQYF.

This chain connects TRBV6-6 to TRBJ1-2; weak D call: TRBD1 (5 bases). The germline V gene has CDR1 MNHNY and CDR2 SVGAGI (reference sequence). This CDR3 has 15 residues. V was trimmed by 5 bases and J by 4 bases, leaving 17 bases between them. CDR3 in DNA: TGTGCCAGCAGTGCCCGGGACGGATATCCCTATGGCTACACCTTC. This sequence encodes CASSARDGYPYGYTF.

The genes are TRBV2 and TRBJ1-5, with 11 bases matching TRBD1. Germline CDR1 SNHLY, CDR2 FYNNEI. The length of the CDR3 is 13 residues. The V segment lost 11 bases and the J segment 4 bases; nucleotides outside the gene matches: 4. As DNA, the CDR3 is TGTGCCGGGGGGACAGGGGGGAATCAGCCCCAGCATTTT. Amino acids: CAGGTGGNQPQHF.

This clonotype has more than one count but fewer than ten. The chain uses TRBV12-3 or TRBV12-4 and TRBJ1-5, with D possibly matching TRBD1 (5 bases). The CDR3 spans 15 residues. The V gene lost 6 bases and the J gene lost 7 bases, with 19 bases spanning the gap. The CDR3 bases are TGTGCCAGCAGCCAGGATGGGGGAATAGGGCAGCCCCAGCATTTT. Its translation is CASSQDGGIGQPQHF.

The chain has TRBV10-2 and TRBJ2-1, with TRBD2 matching 8 bases. The CDR3 covers 18 residues. After removal of 0 bases from V and 4 bases from J, the junction contained 11 bases not matched to a gene. CDR1 and CDR2 (germline): WSHSY, SAAADI. This CDR3 is CASSESFGRGELYNEQFF. CDR3 nucleotides: TGCGCCAGCAGTGAGTCGTTCGGGCGGGGGGAGCTATACAATGAGCAGTTCTTC.

This clonotype was counted a few times. CDR3 sequence reads: CASSAPAPVEQYF. CDR3 bases: TGTGCCAGCAGTGCGCCGGCTCCGGTAGAGCAGTACTTC. The rearrangement links TRBV11-2 to TRBJ2-7; no clear D. Between the trimmed V and J ends, which lost 6 bases and 7 bases, there was a span of 16 bases. The CDR3 is 13 amino acids. CDR1 and CDR2 from the germline V gene are SGHAT and FQNNGV.

A word on this clonotype: One junction end does not reproduce the germline sequence, and a read error may be involved. The chain recombines TRBV7-7 with TRBJ2-1, with a possible D match to TRBD1 (6 bases). The CDR3 length is 16 residues. In germline, CDR1 is SSHAT, CDR2 FNYEAQ (reference sequence). CDR3: CASSPLMRGSYNEQFF. The CDR3 DNA sequence: TGTGCTAGCAGCCCCCTGATGAGGGGGTCCTACAATGAGCAGTTCTTC.

The chain employs TRBV3-1 and TRBJ2-1; D is possibly TRBD2 (6 bases). The CDR3 loop spans 15 amino acids. The germline V gene has CDR1 LGHDT and CDR2 YNNKEL (reference sequence). Between the trimmed V and J ends, which lost 5 bases and 4 bases, there was a span of 15 bases. The CDR3 loop is CASSYTPAGYNEQFF. CDR3 sequence (DNA): TGTGCCAGCAGCTATACACCGGCGGGATACAATGAGCAGTTCTTC.

This clonotype has only a few counts. The CDR3 nucleotides read TGCAGTGCTAGAGTAGCGATGCAGTATTTT. Translated: CSARVAMQYF. V gene TRBV20-1 combines with J gene TRBJ2-3, with D possibly being TRBD2 (5 bases). This CDR3 has 10 amino acids. Looked up from germline, CDR1 is DFQATT and CDR2 is SNEGSKA (reference sequence). V was shortened by 1 base and J by 11 bases, with 7 bases between the two germline ends.